A selection of T cell receptor beta chains follows, all from one sample in a study of shared clonotypes between healthy human individuals. Produced via immunoSEQ multiplex PCR; TCRdb's table is partial and in-frame only. Here the sample spans about 1.4 million clones, about 96% being singletons. The sample taken for sequencing was naive CD4+ T cells sorted from blood. These receptors all stem from a man aged 25 to 40 in good health. Each CDR3 is given with its conserved first and last residue. Fields, in order: V gene, D gene, J gene, clone size, CDR3 length, CDR3 protein, CDR3 DNA. The D gene is left open where the match is weak. Clone sizes are given selectively: once, few, many, or a class where the clone is expanded.

V: TRBV5-4; D: -; J: TRBJ2-1; size: -; length: 15; CDR3: CASSLAGGLHNEQFF; DNA: TGTGCCAGCAGCTTGGCCGGGGGACTCCACAATGAGCAGTTCTTC
V: TRBV5-1; D: -; J: TRBJ2-7; size: -; length: 15; CDR3: CASSLAGGVSYEQYF; DNA: TGCGCCAGCAGCTTGGCCGGCGGGGTCTCCTACGAGCAGTACTTC
V: TRBV6-5; D: -; J: TRBJ1-4; size: -; length: 14; CDR3: CASSALSTNEKLFF; DNA: TGTGCCAGCAGCGCTTTATCAACTAATGAAAAACTGTTTTTT
V: TRBV2; D: -; J: TRBJ2-1; size: -; length: 15; CDR3: CASNYGESSYNEQFF; DNA: TGTGCCAGCAACTACGGGGAGAGCTCCTACAATGAGCAGTTCTTC
V: TRBV9; D: TRBD1; J: TRBJ1-3; size: -; length: 16; CDR3: CASSGGQASPGNTIYF; DNA: TGTGCCAGCAGCGGGGGACAGGCGTCCCCTGGAAACACCATATATTTT
V: TRBV5-1; D: -; J: TRBJ2-7; size: -; length: 12; CDR3: CASTGSSYEQYF; DNA: TGCGCCAGCACCGGGAGCTCCTACGAGCAGTACTTC
V: TRBV19; D: -; J: TRBJ1-5; size: -; length: 15; CDR3: CASSILGPSNQPQHF; DNA: TGTGCCAGTAGTATCCTGGGCCCTAGCAATCAGCCCCAGCATTTT
V: TRBV27; D: -; J: TRBJ2-7; size: -; length: 14; CDR3: CASRMTSSSYEQYF; DNA: TGTGCCAGCAGGATGACTTCCTCCTCCTACGAGCAGTACTTC
V: TRBV11-2; D: -; J: TRBJ2-7; size: -; length: 11; CDR3: CASELAYEQYF; DNA: TGTGCCAGCGAGTTAGCCTACGAGCAGTACTTC
V: TRBV9; D: TRBD2; J: TRBJ2-1; size: -; length: 16; CDR3: CASSAHSGRAGNEQFF; DNA: TGTGCCAGCAGCGCCCATAGCGGGAGGGCGGGCAATGAGCAGTTCTTC
V: TRBV27; D: TRBD2; J: TRBJ2-1; size: -; length: 17; CDR3: CASSSYKGLAGVYEQFF; DNA: TGTGCCAGCAGTTCATACAAGGGCCTAGCGGGAGTCTATGAGCAGTTCTTC
V: TRBV6-1; D: -; J: TRBJ2-5; size: -; length: 14; CDR3: CASRPWRGEETQYF; DNA: TGTGCCAGCAGGCCTTGGAGGGGGGAAGAGACCCAGTACTTC
V: TRBV5-1; D: TRBD2; J: TRBJ2-2; size: -; length: 15; CDR3: CASSLELAGTGELFF; DNA: TGCGCCAGCAGCTTGGAACTAGCGGGAACCGGGGAGCTGTTTTTT
V: TRBV4-1; D: -; J: TRBJ2-2; size: -; length: 14; CDR3: CASSQDTGPGELFF; DNA: TGCGCCAGCAGCCAAGATACAGGCCCCGGGGAGCTGTTTTTT
V: TRBV2; D: -; J: TRBJ1-1; size: -; length: 15; CDR3: CASRQEKGPNTEAFF; DNA: TGTGCCAGCAGACAAGAAAAGGGGCCGAACACTGAAGCTTTCTTT
V: TRBV14; D: -; J: TRBJ2-3; size: once; length: 15; CDR3: CASSPAGTARHTQYF; DNA: TGTGCCAGCAGCCCCGCCGGGACTGCCAGACATACGCAGTATTTT
V: TRBV5-1; D: -; J: TRBJ2-1; size: -; length: 16; CDR3: CASSFPGSQSKVEQFF; DNA: TGCGCCAGCAGCTTTCCCGGGAGTCAAAGCAAGGTTGAGCAGTTCTTC
V: TRBV27; D: TRBD1; J: TRBJ1-5; size: once; length: 18; CDR3: CASSPITPTGYSNQPQHF; DNA: TGTGCCAGCAGTCCAATCACCCCGACAGGGTATAGCAATCAGCCCCAGCATTTT
V: TRBV11-3; D: TRBD1; J: TRBJ2-7; size: -; length: 12; CDR3: CASSHRGREQYF; DNA: TGTGCCAGCAGCCACAGGGGAAGGGAGCAGTACTTC
V: TRBV2; D: TRBD1; J: TRBJ2-3; size: -; length: 15; CDR3: CASRPDRGRPDTQYF; DNA: TGTGCCAGCAGGCCGGACAGGGGGCGTCCAGATACGCAGTATTTT
V: TRBV7-9; D: -; J: TRBJ2-3; size: -; length: 12; CDR3: CASSLRPDTQYF; DNA: TGTGCCAGCAGCCTAAGACCAGATACGCAGTATTTT
V: TRBV9; D: -; J: TRBJ2-2; size: -; length: 18; CDR3: CASSVSAGTPLNTGELFF; DNA: TGTGCCAGCAGCGTATCCGCCGGGACTCCCTTAAACACCGGGGAGCTGTTTTTT
V: TRBV6-6; D: -; J: TRBJ1-3; size: -; length: 16; CDR3: CASSHTASLSGNTIYF; DNA: TGTGCCAGCAGTCACACGGCAAGCCTCTCTGGAAACACCATATATTTT
V: TRBV9; D: -; J: TRBJ2-7; size: -; length: 15; CDR3: CASSVASGPSAEQYF; DNA: TGTGCCAGCAGCGTAGCCTCAGGTCCCAGTGCCGAGCAGTACTTC
V: TRBV14; D: -; J: TRBJ1-5; size: -; length: 19; CDR3: CASSQGDHQQITSNQPQHF; DNA: TGTGCCAGCAGCCAAGGCGACCACCAACAGATTACCAGCAATCAGCCCCAGCATTTT
V: TRBV11-2; D: -; J: TRBJ2-7; size: -; length: 13; CDR3: CASSLLLAYEQYF; DNA: TGTGCCAGCAGCTTGCTTCTGGCCTACGAGCAGTACTTC
V: TRBV9; D: -; J: TRBJ2-2; size: -; length: 14; CDR3: CASSLQGVDGELFF; DNA: TGTGCCAGCAGCCTCCAGGGAGTTGACGGGGAGCTGTTTTTT
V: TRBV4-1; D: TRBD1; J: TRBJ1-1; size: -; length: 17; CDR3: CASSQDPVGQGTPEAFF; DNA: TGCGCCAGCAGCCAAGACCCCGTCGGACAGGGAACTCCTGAAGCTTTCTTT
V: TRBV6-5; D: -; J: TRBJ1-1; size: few; length: 11; CDR3: CASSYRAEAFF; DNA: TGTGCCAGCAGTTATAGGGCTGAAGCTTTCTTT
V: TRBV5-1; D: TRBD1; J: TRBJ2-3; size: -; length: 15; CDR3: CASSLAGQGVDTQYF; DNA: TGCGCCAGCAGCTTGGCGGGACAGGGGGTCGATACGCAGTATTTT
V: TRBV28; D: -; J: TRBJ2-7; size: -; length: 16; CDR3: CASSSDDREPTYEQYF; DNA: TGTGCCAGCAGTTCCGACGACCGAGAACCGACCTACGAGCAGTACTTC
V: TRBV7-6; D: -; J: TRBJ2-5; size: -; length: 15; CDR3: CASSFAAATQETQYF; DNA: TGTGCCAGCAGCTTCGCCGCAGCGACCCAAGAGACCCAGTACTTC
V: TRBV6-1; D: -; J: TRBJ2-2; size: -; length: 13; CDR3: CASSGVNTGELFF; DNA: TGTGCCAGCAGTGGAGTAAACACCGGGGAGCTGTTTTTT
V: TRBV4-2; D: -; J: TRBJ2-7; size: -; length: 15; CDR3: CASSQDKAPSYEQYF; DNA: TGTGCCAGCAGCCAAGACAAGGCCCCCTCCTACGAGCAGTACTTC
V: TRBV10-3; D: -; J: TRBJ2-1; size: -; length: 14; CDR3: CAISEVGAYNEQFF; DNA: TGTGCCATCAGTGAAGTGGGCGCTTACAATGAGCAGTTCTTC
V: TRBV15; D: TRBD2; J: TRBJ2-7; size: -; length: 19; CDR3: CATSRDNLGSRLAVYEQYF; DNA: TGTGCCACCAGCAGAGACAATCTGGGCTCGAGACTAGCGGTTTACGAGCAGTACTTC
V: TRBV5-4; D: TRBD2; J: TRBJ2-5; size: -; length: 14; CDR3: CASSPAGVKETQYF; DNA: TGTGCCAGCAGCCCGGCGGGGGTGAAAGAGACCCAGTACTTC
V: TRBV5-1; D: -; J: TRBJ1-1; size: -; length: 15; CDR3: CASSSRPGGDTEAFF; DNA: TGCGCCAGCAGCTCGCGCCCTGGAGGGGACACTGAAGCTTTCTTT
V: TRBV5-1; D: -; J: TRBJ2-7; size: -; length: 14; CDR3: CASSLGVGAYEQYF; DNA: TGCGCCAGCAGCTTAGGTGTCGGAGCCTACGAGCAGTACTTC
V: TRBV5-1; D: TRBD2; J: TRBJ2-3; size: -; length: 16; CDR3: CASSLALAGSTDTQYF; DNA: TGCGCCAGCAGCTTGGCCCTAGCGGGGTCCACAGATACGCAGTATTTT
V: TRBV7-2; D: -; J: TRBJ2-2; size: -; length: 15; CDR3: CASSLVSHGTGELFF; DNA: TGTGCCAGCAGCTTAGTCTCCCACGGCACCGGGGAGCTGTTTTTT
V: TRBV30; D: TRBD1; J: TRBJ1-2; size: -; length: 14; CDR3: CAWRGPQGNYGYTF; DNA: TGTGCCTGGAGAGGTCCACAGGGGAACTATGGCTACACCTTC
V: TRBV10-1; D: TRBD2; J: TRBJ2-3; size: once; length: 16; CDR3: CASSATSALGTDTQYF; DNA: TGCGCCAGCAGCGCTACTAGCGCCCTTGGCACAGATACGCAGTATTTT
V: TRBV18; D: TRBD2; J: TRBJ2-7; size: -; length: 16; CDR3: CASLAFGTSGRYEQYF; DNA: TGTGCCAGCTTAGCCTTCGGGACTAGCGGGAGATACGAGCAGTACTTC
V: TRBV7-6; D: -; J: TRBJ1-1; size: -; length: 13; CDR3: CASSLSGNTEAFF; DNA: TGTGCCAGCAGCCTTTCCGGGAACACTGAAGCTTTCTTT
V: TRBV7-9; D: -; J: TRBJ1-4; size: once; length: 14; CDR3: CASSSPGANEKLFF; DNA: TGTGCCAGCAGCTCTCCAGGGGCGAATGAAAAACTGTTTTTT
V: TRBV18; D: -; J: TRBJ2-1; size: -; length: 14; CDR3: CASSPASSYNEQFF; DNA: TGTGCCAGCTCGCCTGCTAGCTCCTACAATGAGCAGTTCTTC